Given below is one T cell receptor beta chain in context. The antigen is not known. The sample is drawn from a study of shared clonotypes between healthy human individuals. In the study overall: Researchers drew samples from a couple of women and a few men aged 18 to 49.

Whole-study results and caveats: Relative to clonotypes present in all four donors, those not shared had lower generation probabilities. Genetic and exposure-history diversity was limited by the small donor number.

Authors' data handling: Junction-only immunoSEQ data arrived without quality scores, meaning filtering differed. Generated by immunoSEQ multiplex PCR, the TCRdb table keeps only in-frame clones and is missing some. V, J and clone size reflect that table, while D and trimming were determined from the DNA. Of 2 million to 2.5 million clones in the sample, 90% to 97% were seen once. The receptor comes from a man aged 18 to 30 in good health. Sequenced material: naive CD4+ T cells sorted from blood. Subset described: CD45RA+ positively selected.

The CDR3 DNA reads TGTGCCAGCAGCATCCCCCGGGGGAACTATGGCTACACCTTC. It yields the protein CASSIPRGNYGYTF. This chain uses TRBV5-4 with TRBJ1-2; perhaps TRBD1 as D (5 bases). Germline lookup yields CDR1 SGHNT and CDR2 YYREEE (reference sequence). The CDR3 extends over 14 amino acids. The V and J ends lost 4 bases and 2 bases respectively, with 12 bases between them. Complete variable domain (other parts from reference TRBV5-4 and TRBJ1-2): ETGVTQSPTHLIKTRGQQVTLRCSSQSGHNTVSWYQQALGQGPQFIFQYYREEENGRGNFPPRFSGLQFPNYSSELNVNALELDDSALYLCASSIPRGNYGYTFGSGTRLTVV.